The clone carrying this T cell receptor (beta chain) was detected once. This record comes from a study of blood T cells in healthy people across ages. A second roughly 6 to 12 cycle PCR used barcoded and J-beta primers. TCRdb passed the 5' RACE reads through MiXCR, listing each CDR3 protein once. The table records about a million distinct CDR3 sequences, roughly 51% of them present only once. Source material: blood. The sequence was obtained from a woman aged 55-70 years in good health.

CDR3 amino acids: CASSFEGLAVTQYF. The CDR3 DNA sequence: TGTGCCAGCAGTTTCGAAGGACTAGCGGTTACGCAGTATTTT. The chain has TRBV12-3 or TRBV12-4 and TRBJ2-3; 10 nucleotides match TRBD2. Losses at the gene ends were 3 bases for V and 8 bases for J; bases not matched to a gene: 5. This CDR3 has 14 residues.